This entry concerns a single TCR beta chain. The sample is drawn from a study of blood T cell repertoires in COVID-19. Study at large: The United States, Italy and Spain were the sources of the acute and convalescent COVID-19 samples. PBMCs, B-cell-depleted T cells, or T cells provided the cDNA or gDNA that made up the material.

Per the authors' pipeline: Estimated nucleated cell counts came from reference gene primer amplification. Sequenced by immunoSEQ multiplex PCR; TCRdb stores in-frame clones only, minus some. From that table come the V and J calls and clone size; the DNA was used to work out D and trimming. The sample has approximately 210,000 clones, around 88% seen once. J gave up 2 bases and V 3 bases, and 6 bases lay outside the gene matches. CDR3 length equals 14 residues. Germline values: CDR1 DFQATT, CDR2 SNEGSKA (reference sequence). The sequence was collected from a man aged 18 to 29 with active or convalescent COVID-19. The chain couples TRBV20-1 to TRBJ2-7, with TRBD2 identical over 8 bases. Sample: peripheral blood. The CDR3 DNA follows: TGCAGTGCTAGTATCCCGGGGGGGACCTACGAGCAGTACTTC. Translation: CSASIPGGTYEQYF.